This TCR beta chain came from a study of blood T cell repertoires in COVID-19. Germline assignment: CDR1 SGHNT and CDR2 YENEEA. V lost 3 bases to trimming and J lost 3 bases; unmatched junction nucleotides: 2. The CDR3 is 15 residues long. The table came from immunoSEQ multiplex PCR; TCRdb's copy has only in-frame clones and leaves some out. Among about 190,000 clones listed, roughly 79% were seen once. This TCR was sampled from a man aged 55-75 years with active or convalescent COVID-19. The rearrangement links TRBV11-3 to TRBJ2-3; TRBD2 aligns across 11 bases. The sequenced sample consisted of peripheral blood. The CDR3 sequence: CASSFTSGSTDTQYF. Written as DNA, the CDR3 is TGTGCCAGCAGCTTTACTAGCGGGAGTACAGATACGCAGTATTTT.